Listed below are T cell receptor beta chains from one sample, sequenced in a study of regulatory T cells in long-lasting Graves disease. TCRdb re-called the multiplex PCR reads through MiXCR, storing one row per CDR3 protein. The repertoire includes approximately 350,000 distinct CDR3 sequences, approximately 25% of them detected once, and approximately 27% sits in the top ten. Material: peripheral blood mononuclear cells (PBMCs), obtained when the disease was refractory, from a patient treated with antithyroid drugs. The receptor source for this set is a woman aged 40-49 years with Graves disease. CDR3s include the opening cysteine and the closing phenylalanine or tryptophan. The order of the fields is D gene, clone size, J gene, V gene, CDR3 protein, CDR3 DNA. D genes are given only for firm matches. Not every row has a clone size; where given, it reads once, few, many or a size class.

D: TRBD1
size: many
J: TRBJ2-7
V: TRBV24-1
CDR3: CATSDPSGGNYEQYF
DNA: TGTGCCACCAGTGACCCCTCAGGGGGCAACTACGAGCAGTACTTC

D: .
size: once
J: TRBJ1-1
V: TRBV9
CDR3: CASSVGGGAAAFF
DNA: TGTGCCAGCAGCGTAGGCGGAGGGGCCGCGGCTTTCTTT

D: .
size: many
J: TRBJ2-5
V: TRBV28
CDR3: CASAGSTQETQYF
DNA: TGTGCCAGCGCGGGCAGTACCCAAGAGACCCAGTACTTC

D: .
size: many
J: TRBJ1-1
V: TRBV28
CDR3: CASIPGRPTPEAFF
DNA: TGTGCCAGCATTCCCGGCAGGCCTACGCCTGAAGCTTTCTTT

D: .
size: many
J: TRBJ2-7
V: TRBV28
CDR3: CASSHGQEQYF
DNA: TGTGCCAGCAGCCACGGACAAGAGCAGTACTTC

D: .
size: many
J: TRBJ2-5
V: TRBV7-3
CDR3: CASSLTSGGETQYF
DNA: TGTGCCAGCAGCTTAACCTCCGGAGGAGAGACCCAGTACTTC

D: TRBD2
size: .
J: TRBJ2-1
V: TRBV6-1
CDR3: CASSKRHGTSGSRNEQFF
DNA: TGTGCCAGCAGTAAAAGACACGGGACTAGCGGGAGTAGGAATGAGCAGTTCTTC

D: .
size: many
J: TRBJ1-1
V: TRBV2
CDR3: CASKETSEAFF
DNA: TGTGCCAGCAAGGAGACATCAGAAGCTTTCTTT

D: .
size: .
J: TRBJ2-3
V: TRBV28
CDR3: CASSLTFQGTDTQYF
DNA: TGTGCCAGCAGTTTGACATTTCAGGGCACAGATACGCAGTATTTT

D: TRBD1
size: .
J: TRBJ1-5
V: TRBV2
CDR3: CASSLNTGDNQPQHF
DNA: TGTGCCAGCAGTCTTAACACAGGGGACAATCAGCCCCAGCATTTT

D: .
size: few
J: TRBJ1-1
V: TRBV20-1
CDR3: CRGANTEAFF
DNA: TGCAGGGGGGCGAACACTGAAGCTTTCTTT

D: .
size: .
J: TRBJ2-2
V: TRBV6-5
CDR3: CASSYLANTGELFF
DNA: TGTGCCAGCAGTTACTTAGCCAACACCGGGGAGCTGTTTTTT

D: .
size: .
J: TRBJ2-1
V: TRBV12-3/TRBV12-4
CDR3: CASSSRLLGPISYNEQFF
DNA: TGTGCCAGCAGTTCCCGGTTATTAGGACCGATATCCTACAATGAGCAGTTCTTC

D: .
size: .
J: TRBJ2-3
V: TRBV28
CDR3: CASRWTDRGADTQCF
DNA: TGTGCCAGCAGATGGACAGACCGTGGGGCAGATACGCAGTGTTTT

D: .
size: few
J: TRBJ1-1
V: TRBV3-1
CDR3: CASSQDSAGKAEAFF
DNA: TGTGCCAGCAGCCAAGATTCAGCGGGGAAGGCTGAAGCTTTCTTT

D: .
size: many
J: TRBJ2-7
V: TRBV11-2
CDR3: CASSFQRYEQYF
DNA: TGTGCCAGCAGCTTCCAGAGATACGAGCAGTACTTC

D: .
size: many
J: TRBJ1-1
V: TRBV6-1
CDR3: CASSPMRVEKTEAFF
DNA: TGTGCCAGCAGTCCGATGAGGGTAGAGAAGACTGAAGCTTTCTTT

D: TRBD2
size: few
J: TRBJ2-7
V: TRBV7-9
CDR3: CASSSDSGREYEQYF
DNA: TGTGCCAGCAGCTCAGATAGCGGGAGAGAGTACGAGCAGTACTTC

D: TRBD1
size: many
J: TRBJ2-7
V: TRBV29-1
CDR3: CSVGSGTGVHEQYF
DNA: TGCAGCGTTGGATCCGGGACAGGGGTCCACGAGCAGTACTTC

D: TRBD2
size: once
J: TRBJ2-7
V: TRBV11-2
CDR3: CASSASGTSGTMTKQYF
DNA: TGTGCCAGCAGCGCATCCGGGACTAGCGGAACCATGACGAAGCAGTACTTC

D: .
size: .
J: TRBJ1-1
V: TRBV7-9
CDR3: CASSPAGATEAFF
DNA: TGTGCCAGCAGCCCAGCGGGGGCCACTGAAGCTTTCTTT

D: .
size: many
J: TRBJ2-5
V: TRBV7-3
CDR3: CASSLTASGLETQYF
DNA: TGTGCCAGCAGCTTAACGGCTAGTGGCTTGGAGACCCAGTACTTC

D: .
size: .
J: TRBJ1-6
V: TRBV27
CDR3: CASSWGPNSPLHF
DNA: TGTGCCAGCAGTTGGGGGCCCAATTCACCCCTCCACTTT

D: .
size: few
J: TRBJ2-7
V: TRBV10-1
CDR3: CASSPSVAYEQYF
DNA: TGCGCCAGCAGTCCTAGCGTGGCCTACGAGCAGTACTTC

D: .
size: many
J: TRBJ2-5
V: TRBV10-3
CDR3: CAISPEPQETQYF
DNA: TGTGCCATCAGTCCAGAACCACAAGAGACCCAGTACTTC

D: TRBD2
size: few
J: TRBJ2-2
V: TRBV9
CDR3: CASSAIGSGTSDTGELFF
DNA: TGTGCCAGCAGCGCCATAGGGTCCGGGACTAGCGACACCGGGGAGCTGTTTTTT

D: .
size: many
J: TRBJ2-5
V: TRBV28
CDR3: CASSRRETQYF
DNA: TGTGCCAGTAGCAGACGGGAGACCCAGTACTTC

D: .
size: many
J: TRBJ1-1
V: TRBV19
CDR3: CASSIVRQGFEAFF
DNA: TGTGCCAGTAGTATAGTTCGGCAGGGGTTTGAAGCTTTCTTT

D: TRBD2
size: .
J: TRBJ2-7
V: TRBV7-6
CDR3: CASSLLAETYEQYF
DNA: TGTGCCAGCAGCTTACTAGCGGAAACCTACGAGCAGTACTTC

D: .
size: few
J: TRBJ2-5
V: TRBV10-2
CDR3: CASSELGETQYF
DNA: TGCGCCAGCAGTGAACTTGGTGAGACCCAGTACTTC

D: .
size: few
J: TRBJ1-5
V: TRBV5-6
CDR3: CASSLGEGSNQPQHF
DNA: TGTGCCAGCAGCTTGGGGGAGGGTAGCAATCAGCCCCAGCATTTT

D: TRBD2
size: many
J: TRBJ2-3
V: TRBV11-2
CDR3: CAVGLALGTQYF
DNA: TGTGCAGTGGGACTAGCTTTAGGTACGCAGTATTTT

D: .
size: many
J: TRBJ1-4
V: TRBV3-1
CDR3: CASTLGTTNEKLFF
DNA: TGTGCCAGCACCCTCGGGACAACTAATGAAAAACTGTTTTTT

D: .
size: once
J: TRBJ1-1
V: TRBV12-3/TRBV12-4
CDR3: CASSFGRATFF
DNA: TGTGCCAGCAGTTTTGGCAGGGCAACTTTCTTT

D: TRBD1
size: many
J: TRBJ2-7
V: TRBV28
CDR3: CASSLPPGGLNEQYF
DNA: TGTGCCAGCAGTTTGCCGCCAGGGGGTTTGAACGAGCAGTACTTC

D: .
size: many
J: TRBJ1-1
V: TRBV12-3/TRBV12-4
CDR3: CASGRQAMNTEAFF
DNA: TGTGCCAGCGGGCGACAGGCCATGAACACTGAAGCTTTCTTT

D: .
size: .
J: TRBJ1-5
V: TRBV12-3/TRBV12-4
CDR3: CASSFFFGNSNQPQHF
DNA: TGTGCCAGCAGTTTTTTCTTCGGCAATAGCAATCAGCCCCAGCATTTT

D: TRBD2
size: .
J: TRBJ2-3
V: TRBV19
CDR3: CASSIGSAGGDTQYF
DNA: TGTGCCAGTAGTATCGGTTCAGCGGGAGGAGATACGCAGTATTTT

D: TRBD2
size: few
J: TRBJ2-1
V: TRBV7-8
CDR3: CASSRGLGNEQFF
DNA: TGTGCCAGCAGCCGCGGACTAGGGAATGAGCAGTTCTTC

D: TRBD2
size: few
J: TRBJ2-7
V: TRBV7-8
CDR3: CASSYHPIAGDSYEQYF
DNA: TGTGCCAGCAGCTATCACCCGATAGCGGGGGACTCCTACGAGCAGTACTTC

D: .
size: .
J: TRBJ1-1
V: TRBV5-1
CDR3: CASSLGAAIYTEAFF
DNA: TGCGCCAGCAGCTTGGGGGCGGCTATCTACACTGAAGCTTTCTTT

D: .
size: .
J: TRBJ1-6
V: TRBV3-1
CDR3: CASSQLARDNSPLHF
DNA: TGTGCCAGCAGCCAATTGGCCAGGGATAATTCACCCCTCCACTTT

D: .
size: few
J: TRBJ2-1
V: TRBV2
CDR3: CASSGRAYNEQFF
DNA: TGTGCCAGCAGTGGTAGGGCTTACAATGAGCAGTTCTTC

D: .
size: many
J: TRBJ2-1
V: TRBV28
CDR3: CASSLGASAYNEQFF
DNA: TGTGCCAGCAGTCTTGGGGCGTCCGCATACAATGAGCAGTTCTTC

D: .
size: few
J: TRBJ1-4
V: TRBV7-9
CDR3: CASSLGQINEKLFF
DNA: TGTGCCAGCAGCTTAGGACAGATTAATGAAAAACTGTTTTTT

D: .
size: few
J: TRBJ1-2
V: TRBV6-5
CDR3: CASSYSSVWGYGYTF
DNA: TGTGCCAGCAGTTACTCATCGGTGTGGGGTTATGGCTACACCTTC

D: TRBD1
size: .
J: TRBJ1-2
V: TRBV7-8
CDR3: CASSPGTATYGYTF
DNA: TGTGCCAGCAGCCCGGGGACAGCCACCTATGGCTACACCTTC

D: TRBD1
size: .
J: TRBJ1-4
V: TRBV18
CDR3: CASSDRGPTTLATNEKLFF
DNA: TGTGCCAGCTCAGACAGGGGGCCGACTACTCTGGCAACTAATGAAAAACTGTTTTTT

D: .
size: many
J: TRBJ2-2
V: TRBV2
CDR3: CASIMDQNTGELFF
DNA: TGTGCCAGCATAATGGATCAGAACACCGGGGAGCTGTTTTTT

D: TRBD2
size: .
J: TRBJ2-3
V: TRBV7-3
CDR3: CASGSSGPTDTQYF
DNA: TGTGCCAGTGGTTCTAGCGGACCCACAGATACGCAGTATTTT

D: .
size: .
J: TRBJ2-2
V: TRBV19
CDR3: CASSMGVGAGELFF
DNA: TGTGCCAGTAGTATGGGCGTCGGCGCCGGGGAGCTGTTTTTT

D: TRBD1
size: many
J: TRBJ1-1
V: TRBV28
CDR3: CASSLGGGKTEAFF
DNA: TGTGCCAGCAGTTTAGGAGGGGGCAAGACTGAAGCTTTCTTT